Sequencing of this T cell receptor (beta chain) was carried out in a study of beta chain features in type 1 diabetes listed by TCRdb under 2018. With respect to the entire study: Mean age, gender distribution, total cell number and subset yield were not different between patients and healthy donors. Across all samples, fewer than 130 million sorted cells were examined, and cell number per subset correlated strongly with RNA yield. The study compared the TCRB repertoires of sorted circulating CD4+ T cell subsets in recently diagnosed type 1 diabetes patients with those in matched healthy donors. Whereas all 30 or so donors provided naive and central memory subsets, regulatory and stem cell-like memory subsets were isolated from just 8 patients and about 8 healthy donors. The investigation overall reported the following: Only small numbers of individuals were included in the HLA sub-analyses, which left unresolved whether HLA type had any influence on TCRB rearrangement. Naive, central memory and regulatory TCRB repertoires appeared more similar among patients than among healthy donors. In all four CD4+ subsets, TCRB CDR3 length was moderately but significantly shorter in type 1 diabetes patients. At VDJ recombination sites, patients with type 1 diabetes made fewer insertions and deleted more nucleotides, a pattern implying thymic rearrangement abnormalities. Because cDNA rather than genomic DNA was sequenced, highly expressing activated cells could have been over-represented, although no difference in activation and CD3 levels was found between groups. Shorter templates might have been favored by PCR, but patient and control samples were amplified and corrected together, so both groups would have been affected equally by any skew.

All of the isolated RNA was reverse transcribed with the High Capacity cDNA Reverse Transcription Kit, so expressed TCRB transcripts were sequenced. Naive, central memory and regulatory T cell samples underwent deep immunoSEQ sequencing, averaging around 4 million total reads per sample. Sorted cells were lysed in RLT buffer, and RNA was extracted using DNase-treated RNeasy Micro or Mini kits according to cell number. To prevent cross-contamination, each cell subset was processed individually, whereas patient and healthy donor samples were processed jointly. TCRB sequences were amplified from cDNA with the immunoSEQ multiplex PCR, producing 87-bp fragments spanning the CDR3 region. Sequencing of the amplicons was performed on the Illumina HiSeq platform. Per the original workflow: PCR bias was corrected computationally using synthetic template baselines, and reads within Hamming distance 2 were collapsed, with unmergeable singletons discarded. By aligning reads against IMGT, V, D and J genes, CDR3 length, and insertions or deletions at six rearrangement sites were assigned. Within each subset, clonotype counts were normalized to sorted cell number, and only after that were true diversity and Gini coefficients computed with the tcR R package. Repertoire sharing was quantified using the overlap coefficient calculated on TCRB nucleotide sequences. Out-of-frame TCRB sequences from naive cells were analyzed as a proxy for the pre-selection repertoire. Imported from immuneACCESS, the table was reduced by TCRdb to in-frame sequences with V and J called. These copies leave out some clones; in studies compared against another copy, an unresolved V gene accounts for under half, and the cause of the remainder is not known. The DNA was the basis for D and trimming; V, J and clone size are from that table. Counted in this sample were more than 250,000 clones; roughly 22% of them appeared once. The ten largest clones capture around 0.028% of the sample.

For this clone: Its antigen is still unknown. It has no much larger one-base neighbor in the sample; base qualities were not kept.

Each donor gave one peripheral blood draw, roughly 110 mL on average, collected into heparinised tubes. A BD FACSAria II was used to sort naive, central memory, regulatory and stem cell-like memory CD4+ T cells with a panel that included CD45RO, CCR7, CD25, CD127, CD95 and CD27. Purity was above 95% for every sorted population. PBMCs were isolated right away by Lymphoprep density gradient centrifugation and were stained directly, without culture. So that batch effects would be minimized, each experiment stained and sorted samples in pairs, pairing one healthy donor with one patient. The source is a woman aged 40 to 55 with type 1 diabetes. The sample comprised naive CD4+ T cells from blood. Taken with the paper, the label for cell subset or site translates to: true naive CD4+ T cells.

The DNA sequence is given as TGTGCCTGGAAAGGGACTAGCGGAGGTTATACCTACAATGAGCAGTTCTTC. Translation gives CAWKGTSGGYTYNEQFF. This sequence uses TRBV30 and TRBJ2-1, and TRBD2 aligns with 11 junction nucleotides. Including the terminal cysteine and phenylalanine, the CDR3 comprises 17 residues. The kept DNA is CDR3 alone, 51 bases in frame from the first base. CDR1 and CDR2 (GTSNPN, SVGIG) derive from the germline V gene (reference sequence). The germline V end is reduced by 4 bases and the J end by 2 bases; junction bases left unmatched: 10.